Below are 29 T cell receptor beta chains sequenced from a single sample in a study of CXCR3-negative and CXCR3-positive naive CD8 T cells. Libraries of TRB cDNA were made by 5' RACE and carried UMIs. TCRdb reprocessed the 5' RACE reads and keeps a single row for each CDR3 protein, giving no DNA. This repertoire includes approximately 60,000 distinct CDR3 sequences. The sequenced material came from memory CD8+ T cells from blood. These receptors were taken from a human donor in good health. Some clones in this sample may be carry-over from other donors' samples.

The rearrangement joins TRBV29-1 to TRBJ2-7; TCRdb's D call, TRBD2, is unchecked because there is no DNA. From germline, CDR1 is SQVTM and CDR2 ANQGSEA. The CDR3 sequence is 17 residues long. This chain's CDR3 is CSVVASGSPSSSYEQYF.

The chain couples TRBV25-1 to TRBJ2-1; the D gene TCRdb calls, TRBD2, cannot be checked with no DNA. The CDR3 has 14 residues. Germline V gene data show CDR1 as MGHDK and CDR2 as SYGVNS. The CDR3 sequence: CASSDAGGLNEQFF.

V usage is TRBV5-1 and J usage is TRBJ2-7. This CDR3 comprises 16 residues. Germline CDR1 is SGHRS and CDR2 is YFSETQ. The CDR3 reads CASSLEVTYDSYEQYF.

This sequence joins TRBV20-1 and TRBJ2-5; with no DNA, the TCRdb D assignment of TRBD1 cannot be verified. The CDR3 spans 11 residues. From germline, CDR1 is DFQATT and CDR2 SNEGSKA (reference sequence). The chain's CDR3 is CSVGVGETQYF.

This rearrangement joins TRBV20-1 to TRBJ2-7. CDR1 and CDR2 (germline): DFQATT, SNEGSKA (reference sequence). This CDR3 has 12 residues. CDR3 amino acids: CSAKRISYEQYF.

The V call is TRBV2, the J call TRBJ2-7; TCRdb's D call, TRBD2, is unchecked because there is no DNA. Germline assignment: CDR1 SNHLY and CDR2 FYNNEI. This CDR3 contains 12 residues. Here the CDR3 reads CASRDPPGEQYF.

This rearrangement joins TRBV20-1 to TRBJ2-3; TCRdb lists TRBD1, though no DNA is available to test this call. CDR1 is DFQATT, CDR2 SNEGSKA, per germline (reference sequence). The CDR3 is made up of 16 amino acids. The CDR3 protein is CSARDIQGADTDTQYF.

This chain uses TRBV29-1 with TRBJ1-2. Per germline, CDR1 SQVTM and CDR2 ANQGSEA. This CDR3 region has 12 residues. The CDR3 sequence is CSVSGEVYGYTF.

The gene calls are TRBV7-9 and TRBJ2-1; TCRdb's D gene call, TRBD1, goes unchecked for lack of DNA. Germline V gives CDR1 SEHNR, CDR2 FQNEAQ (reference sequence). This CDR3 region has 14 residues. Here the CDR3 reads CASSSPYRANEQFF.

J is TRBJ1-1 and V is TRBV20-1; TCRdb picks TRBD1, but there is no DNA to check that call. The CDR3 contains 16 residues. Per germline, CDR1 DFQATT and CDR2 SNEGSKA (reference sequence). CDR3 amino acids: CSARLLLGQGNTEAFF.

The V gene is TRBV6-6, the J gene TRBJ1-1. Germline V gives CDR1 MNHNY, CDR2 SVGAGI (reference sequence). This CDR3 contains 13 residues. Here the CDR3 reads CASSYSGSTEAFF.

The rearrangement joins TRBV11-2 to TRBJ2-1; checking the TCRdb D call of TRBD2 is not possible without DNA. Germline values: CDR1 SGHAT, CDR2 FQNNGV. CDR3 size: 18 residues. The CDR3 is CASSLGAGGLPPYNEQFF.

This clonotype is called medium-sized (0.01 to 0.1%) based on its frequency. The chain carries TRBV4-1 and TRBJ1-1; TCRdb reports TRBD1, a call that lacks DNA to check it against. Germline CDR1 reads MGHRA; CDR2 reads YSYEKL. The CDR3 has 15 residues. CDR3 loop: CASSSRETLITEAFF.

The chain combines TRBV6-5 with TRBJ2-5; TCRdb gives TRBD1 as the D gene, but with no DNA this cannot be confirmed. The CDR3 is 16 amino acids. Looked up from germline, CDR1 is MNHEY and CDR2 is SVGAGI. The CDR3 region is CASSSPGGLDQETQYF.

J is TRBJ2-7 and V is TRBV4-3. CDR1 is LGHNA, CDR2 YSLEER, per germline. The CDR3 spans 16 residues. This CDR3 reads CASSQDWAGSSYEQYF.

This sequence joins TRBV6-5 and TRBJ2-1; TCRdb calls TRBD1, which cannot be checked without DNA. This CDR3 is built from 15 residues. Germline V lookup: CDR1 MNHEY, CDR2 SVGAGI. CDR3 sequence reads: CASSYGQEGHNEQFF.

The J gene is TRBJ1-2, the V gene TRBV19. Germline-derived CDR1 and CDR2 are LNHDA and SQIVND (reference sequence). This CDR3 has 11 residues. The CDR3 sequence: CARVGDYGYTF. The full variable domain, in which reference TRBV19 and TRBJ1-2 provide the parts outside the CDR3, is DGGITQSPKYLFRKEGQNVTLSCEQNLNHDAMYWYRQDPGQGLRLIYYSQIVNDFQKGDIAEGYSVSREKKESFPLTVTSAQKNPTAFYLCARVGDYGYTFGSGTRLTVV.

The rearrangement uses TRBV4-2 and TRBJ2-7; TCRdb picks TRBD1, but there is no DNA to check that call. This CDR3 has 13 amino acids. Germline V gene data show CDR1 as LGHNA and CDR2 as YNFKEQ. The CDR3 region is CASSQDRAGEQYF.

The rearrangement links TRBV29-1 to TRBJ2-3; TCRdb calls TRBD2, which cannot be checked without DNA. Looked up from germline, CDR1 is SQVTM and CDR2 is ANQGSEA. This CDR3 comprises 14 residues. The CDR3 loop is CSVLLAGESDTQYF.

The rearrangement links TRBV19 to TRBJ2-1; the TRBD1 assignment by TCRdb is unverifiable without DNA. The CDR3 totals 17 residues. Germline CDR1 LNHDA, CDR2 SQIVND (reference sequence). CDR3 protein: CASSARAVVSSYNEQFF.

The chain links TRBV28 to TRBJ2-7; TCRdb picks TRBD2, but there is no DNA to check that call. The CDR3 totals 13 residues. The germline CDR1 and CDR2 sequences are MDHEN and SYDVKM. CDR3: CASSLAGENMKYF.

The J gene is TRBJ2-2, the V gene TRBV12-3 or TRBV12-4; the D gene TCRdb calls, TRBD2, cannot be checked with no DNA. This CDR3 is built from 18 residues. CDR3 sequence reads: CASSELAGEWSGTGELFF.

V usage is TRBV7-9 and J usage is TRBJ2-1; TCRdb's D gene call, TRBD1, goes unchecked for lack of DNA. The CDR3 runs to 12 residues. The germline V gene has CDR1 SEHNR and CDR2 FQNEAQ (reference sequence). The CDR3 spells CASSPQGFEQFF. Variable domain in full (rest from reference TRBV7-9 and TRBJ2-1): DTGVSQNPRHKITKRGQNVTFRCDPISEHNRLYWYRQTLGQGPEFLTYFQNEAQLEKSRLLSDRFSAERPKGSFSTLEIQRTEQGDSAMYLCASSPQGFEQFFGPGTRLTVL.

The chain employs TRBV29-1 and TRBJ2-7. Germline CDR1 and CDR2: SQVTM and ANQGSEA. The CDR3 is 11 residues long. The CDR3 protein is CSVVWQTEQYF.

The chain recombines TRBV12-3 or TRBV12-4 with TRBJ2-7; TCRdb gives TRBD1 as the D gene, but with no DNA this cannot be confirmed. The CDR3 spans 15 residues. This CDR3 reads CASSQTPDRGDEQYF.

The chain recombines TRBV10-2 with TRBJ1-6; TCRdb's assignment of TRBD1 cannot be checked, as there is no DNA. The CDR3 covers 13 residues. Germline V lookup: CDR1 WSHSY, CDR2 SAAADI. The CDR3 here is CASTGTENSPLHF.

V usage is TRBV2 and J usage is TRBJ2-1; checking the TCRdb D call of TRBD1 is not possible without DNA. CDR1 is SNHLY, CDR2 FYNNEI, per germline. The CDR3 contains 16 residues. This CDR3 is CASSEVDGQKTNEQFF.

This chain uses TRBV27 with TRBJ2-7; the D call from TCRdb, TRBD1, cannot be confirmed without DNA. This CDR3 contains 14 residues. Germline V gene lookup returns CDR1 MNHEY and CDR2 SMNVEV (reference sequence). The CDR3 loop reads CARSIRDRGFQQYF.

V gene TRBV7-9 combines with J gene TRBJ2-7; TCRdb's D gene call, TRBD1, goes unchecked for lack of DNA. This CDR3 spans 14 amino acids. Germline CDR1 reads SEHNR; CDR2 reads FQNEAQ (reference sequence). CDR3 in amino acids: CASSFFTGSDEQYF.